This T cell receptor (beta chain) was obtained from a study of identifying expanded T cells in peripheral blood (dated by TCRdb to the late 2010s). Background on the whole study: Separate aliquots of the same genomic DNA pool were sequenced to produce technical replicates, and four replicates were compared in pairs.

No immune events, such as infections, were documented for the healthy donors during the collection period. Blood repertoires from healthy donors were used as a training cohort for calibrating time-dependent variance in a beta-binomial model of differential abundance of T-cell clones. There were roughly 10 healthy donors in the training cohort, of whom 3 were female and 7 were male. The donors were between roughly 25 and 64 years old, with an average age of roughly 43 years. Whole blood, obtained from a commercial supplier, was collected from each healthy donor at three time points spaced approximately two weeks apart. For immunosequencing, genomic DNA was extracted from unsorted whole blood. Taken from the germline V gene, the CDR1 and CDR2 loops are SGHDN and FVKESK. Trimming leaves V shorter by 4 bases and J shorter by 1 base, with the junction holding 5 bases beyond the gene matches. Measured from the cysteine to the phenylalanine, the CDR3 is 15 residues long. The read is trimmed to its CDR3 DNA, 45 bases read in frame from base 1.

General findings and caveats noted by the study authors: The binomial model flagged approximately 1.1 differentially abundant clones between technical replicates but around 15 over about 2 weeks and under 25 over about 4 weeks. The authors expected that biological variance in healthy repertoires might rise further over much longer intervals, such as months to years. Across all healthy-donor time intervals, the beta-binomial model significantly cut both the number of clones called differentially abundant and the false-positive rate. Across all healthy donors, variance in clone template counts between approximately two-week samples was found to increase significantly with total template count.

Turning to this clone: What this receptor recognizes is not known. The input lacks base qualities; no much larger clone sits a single base away.

The immunoSEQ Assay, which relies on bias-controlled multiplex PCR amplification of genomic DNA, was used to profile TCRbeta CDR3 regions. Per the source publication's procedure: To quantify the absolute abundance of each unique TCRbeta CDR3 region, the sequences were collapsed and filtered. Two models were used to test differential abundance: a binomial model (Fisher-equivalent) and a beta-binomial model that adds time-dependent variance fitted from healthy donors. Any clone with fewer than 5 combined templates was excluded, and a clone was called differentially abundant if its Benjamini-Hochberg FDR was below 0.01. The form v = (b*log(k)+a)^2 was used to model beta-binomial variance as a function of total template count across the two samples. Not all clones reach the TCRdb copy of this immuneACCESS table, which keeps in-frame sequences only. Checked studies attribute under half of the gap to unresolved V genes and leave the rest unexplained. Clonal size and the V and J genes are those of that table, whereas D and trimming came from the DNA. The table for this sample lists about 94,000 clones; approximately 85% of them were counted only once. The ten biggest clones cover approximately 6% of the sample.

The sequence joins TRBV14 to TRBJ1-1; 8 junctional bases match TRBD1. This TCR was sampled from a person between 18 and 75 years old in good health. The specimen was blood. This receptor has the CDR3 CASSPMDRENTEAFF. In nucleotides, the sequence is TGTGCCAGCAGCCCCATGGACAGGGAGAACACTGAAGCTTTCTTT.